The clone carrying this T cell receptor beta chain was seen a few times. What it recognizes is unknown. Germline CDR1 SGDLS, CDR2 YYNGEE. Trimming removed 4 bases from V and 6 bases from J, with 16 bases in between. The CDR3 totals 14 residues. Through a sample-barcoded 5' primer and a J-beta primer mix, a second PCR was run for 7 to 11 cycles. TCRdb re-called the 5' RACE reads with MiXCR, one entry per CDR3 protein. The sample holds 920,000 or so distinct CDR3 sequences, under 45% seen once. The data belong to a study of blood T cells in healthy people across ages. Every participating donor contributed approximately 10 milliliters of peripheral blood through a draw. General study findings and limits: Naive CD4+ cells and diversity were both higher in long-lived donors than in aged donors.

Sequencing was done on a sample of blood. The source of this sequence is an older woman in good health. J is TRBJ1-1 and V is TRBV9, with D possibly being TRBD1 (5 bases). In DNA form, the CDR3 reads TGTGCCAGCAGCATCCACGACGGGGGGTCTGAAGCTTTCTTT. The encoded protein is CASSIHDGGSEAFF.